This T cell receptor (beta chain) derives from a study of PD-1 blockade in classical Hodgkin lymphoma (TCRdb year 2020). A note on the overall study: Nivolumab dosing was 3 mg/kg intravenously every 2 weeks, continuing until either disease progression or unacceptable toxicity. A peripheral blood immune signature of response to PD-1 blockade in classical Hodgkin lymphoma was defined using TCR beta sequencing and CyTOF.

Overall results and qualifications from the work: The study covered only a single clinical trial cohort, and the causes of the repertoire differences, possibly disease activity or prior therapy, were still not defined. A significant rise by C4D1 was seen in CD4+ but not CD8+ TCR diversity (p=0.0027 vs p=0.16), with the rise being most apparent in complete responders (p=0.02). Among trial patients, those achieving complete response had baseline diversity similar to that of newly diagnosed patients, while diversity was significantly lower in partial responders and progressors. Baseline TCR diversity was reported to be lower in newly diagnosed patients than in healthy donors, and even lower in relapsed/refractory patients. Patients starting nivolumab less than 1 year after ASCT had lower diversity and were excluded from later analyses to avoid confounding by immune reconstitution.

The Qiagen DNeasy kit was used to extract genomic DNA from unsorted PBMCs and from the negatively selected CD4+ and CD8+ fractions. Amplification of TCR beta CDR3 regions was done by immunoSEQ multiplex PCR with primers that anneal to V and J segments. A synthetic immune receptor repertoire was used to minimize amplification bias, and any remaining bias was removed computationally after sequencing. As for the authors' bioinformatics: Custom Python scripts were used to quantify repertoire diversity as the Shannon entropy index. Unsorted, CD4+ and CD8+ repertoires were analyzed separately, except for combined analyses in which CD4+ and CD8+ sequences were merged in silico. A clone counted as expanded when the clone's frequency after treatment rose at least 2-fold relative to C1D1, and clones undetected at baseline were given a pseudocount of 0.5. Singleton clones were defined as clones with 0 or 1 copy at C1D1, and non-singleton clones were defined as clones with 2 or more copies. Clones expanded in unsorted samples were assigned a CD4+, CD8+ or unknown annotation through matching of protein sequences in sorted samples from the same patient. Diversity changes from C1D1 to C4D1 were tested in paired samples using Wilcoxon tests. TCRdb's version of the immuneACCESS table is confined to in-frame rearrangements and falls short of the full clone set. An unresolved V gene accounts for under half of the shortfall where checked; the remainder is of unknown origin. V, J and clone size reflect that table, while D and trimming were determined from the DNA. The sample table contains 25,000 to 30,000 clones; only one count was recorded for roughly 88% of them. The leading ten clones occupy 6% to 8% of the sample.

Sample time point, as interpreted from the label and publication: cycle 1 day 1 (C1D1), immediately before nivolumab initiation. All trial patients had relapsed after autologous stem cell transplantation, with cohorts A, B and C differing in prior brentuximab vedotin exposure. Using a Miltenyi CD8+ T cell isolation kit, CD8+ T cells were purified from thawed PBMCs through magnetic negative selection. The trial cohort comprised 60 or so patients with relapsed/refractory classical Hodgkin lymphoma whose best overall responses were complete response, partial response or progressive disease. Trial patients were treated with single-agent nivolumab in the multi-cohort phase II CheckMate 205 trial. An independent review committee assessed best overall response by applying the 2007 International Working Group response criteria. Trial PBMCs were collected immediately before nivolumab initiation (C1D1) and during therapy at cycle 2 day 1 and cycle 4 day 1. Peripheral blood was collected in 8 mL Vacutainer Cell Preparation Tubes, from which PBMCs were isolated by centrifugation and then cryopreserved. Purified CD4+ and CD8+ fractions were prepared only for cases in which an additional PBMC sample was available. On LS columns in a quadroMACS separator, the magnetically labelled cells were depleted, and the flow-through was collected as the purified fraction.

CDR1 and CDR2, looked up from the germline V gene, are SGHTA and FQGNSA. The V end loses 0 bases and the J end loses 6 bases, and a stretch of 9 bases separates them. The CDR3 covers 14 residues, taking in both the cysteine and the phenylalanine. The kept DNA is CDR3 alone, 42 bases in frame from the first base. Comment on this clone: The clone's antigen remains unknown. No base quality information exists; no much larger clone differs at one position.

The clonotype comes from a human donor with classical Hodgkin lymphoma. The rearrangement combines TRBV7-2 with TRBJ1-5, with the identity of the D gene unclear. The specimen was CD8+ T cells from blood, collected at baseline. The CDR3 protein: CASSLAFVGQPQHF. The DNA is as follows: TGTGCCAGCAGCTTAGCCTTTGTCGGTCAGCCCCAGCATTTT.